What follows are 6 T cell receptor beta chains derived from one specimen sequenced in a study of response to subunit inactivated influenza vaccine. In TCRdb, the RT-PCR reads were re-called with MiXCR into one record per CDR3 protein. The repertoire holds 650,000 to 700,000 distinct CDR3 sequences, roughly 14% seen once, with approximately 10% in the top ten. The source material was PBMCs from blood, sampled 12 days after vaccination. The source of these receptors is a man aged 45 to 65 who received an inactivated influenza vaccine.

In its sample, this clonotype was seen many times. The CDR3 nucleotides are TGTGCCAGCAGCTTAGAACGGCACACTGAAGCTTTCTTT. It is translated as CASSLERHTEAFF. The chain joins TRBV7-2 to TRBJ1-1; D is ambiguous. Germline-derived CDR1 and CDR2 are SGHTA and FQGNSA. The CDR3 is 13 residues long. Trimming shortened V by 1 base and J by 3 bases, and 6 bases separated the two germline ends.

This clonotype was observed a few times. The chain combines TRBV29-1 with TRBJ2-5; no firm D call. The CDR3 loop spans 14 amino acids. V shed 6 bases and J shed 0 bases, with 14 bases lying between them. Looked up from germline, CDR1 is SQVTM and CDR2 is ANQGSEA. This CDR3 reads CSVQQTVDQETQYF. For the CDR3, the DNA is TGCAGCGTCCAGCAAACGGTCGACCAAGAGACCCAGTACTTC.

This clonotype was seen repeatedly, ten times or more. DNA for the CDR3: TGTGCCAGCTATCCCGGACTAGCGGGTACCGGGGAGCTGTTTTTT. Amino acid sequence: CASYPGLAGTGELFF. V gene TRBV6-2 or TRBV6-3 combines with J gene TRBJ2-2, with 11 bases identical to TRBD2. The V gene end was trimmed by 8 bases and the J gene end by 5 bases; junction bases not matched to a gene: 7. The CDR3 is 15 residues long. Germline V gene sequence: CDR1 MNHEY, CDR2 SVGEGT.

Ten or more counts support this clonotype. The V and J genes are TRBV12-3 or TRBV12-4 and TRBJ1-6; D call uncertain. This CDR3 comprises 14 residues. V lost 7 bases, J lost 9 bases, and 16 bases lay in between. The CDR3 loop reads CASTQRASGSPLHF. DNA of the CDR3: TGTGCCAGCACCCAAAGGGCCAGTGGTTCACCCCTCCACTTT.

Here the CDR3 DNA reads TGTGCCAGCAGTACCCCCGGGACTAGCGCCCCATTTAGCACAGATACGCAGTATTTT. Translated: CASSTPGTSAPFSTDTQYF. V and J are TRBV6-1 and TRBJ2-3; 10 bases are shared with TRBD2. V lost 5 bases to trimming and J lost 0 bases; unmatched junction nucleotides: 14. Germline CDR1 reads MNHNS; CDR2 reads SASEGT. This CDR3 comprises 19 residues.

This clonotype has more than one count but fewer than ten. The rearrangement links TRBV7-2 to TRBJ2-7; 13 positions agree with TRBD2. This CDR3 spans 18 amino acids. Germline assignment: CDR1 SGHTA and CDR2 FQGNSA. Trimming at V came to 0 bases and at J to 7 bases, leaving 12 bases not matched to a gene. The CDR3 region has the DNA TGTGCCAGCAGCTTAGCCCCCCTTGGACTAGCGGGGGATAGAGAGCAGTACTTC. As protein: CASSLAPLGLAGDREQYF.